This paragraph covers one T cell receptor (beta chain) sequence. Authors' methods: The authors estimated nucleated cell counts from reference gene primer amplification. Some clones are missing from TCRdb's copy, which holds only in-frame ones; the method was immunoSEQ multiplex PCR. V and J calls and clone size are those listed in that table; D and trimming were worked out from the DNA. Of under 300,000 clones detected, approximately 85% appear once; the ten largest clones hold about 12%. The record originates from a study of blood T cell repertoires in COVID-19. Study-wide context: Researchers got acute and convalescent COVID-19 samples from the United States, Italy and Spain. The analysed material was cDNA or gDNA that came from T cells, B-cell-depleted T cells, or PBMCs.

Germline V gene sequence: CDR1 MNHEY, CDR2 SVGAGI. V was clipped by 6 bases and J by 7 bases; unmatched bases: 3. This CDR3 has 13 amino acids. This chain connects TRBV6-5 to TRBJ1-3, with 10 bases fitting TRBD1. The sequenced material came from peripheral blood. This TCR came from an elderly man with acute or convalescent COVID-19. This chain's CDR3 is CASRGQGINTIYF. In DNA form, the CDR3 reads TGTGCCAGCAGGGGACAGGGGATTAACACCATATATTTT.